This entry features one T cell receptor (beta chain) sequence. Other DNA sequences from this sample encode an identical CDR3 as well. The data are from a study of blood T cell repertoires in COVID-19. The CDR3 is 13 amino acids. J lost 4 bases, V lost 4 bases, and 3 bases had no gene match. CDR1 and CDR2 (germline): LNHDA, SQIVND (reference sequence). Original handling: How many nucleated cells were present was estimated from reference gene primer amplification. Clones were read by immunoSEQ multiplex PCR, and TCRdb kept only the in-frame ones, dropping some. V and J calls and clone size are copied from that table; D and trimming were computed from the DNA. The repertoire holds 150,000 to 200,000 clones, with about 93% as singletons.

Sequencing was done on a sample of peripheral blood. J is TRBJ1-2 and V is TRBV19, with 7 bases matching TRBD1. This sequence originates from a man aged 50-59 years with acute or convalescent COVID-19. CDR3 region: CASSTGTAYGYTF. In DNA form, the CDR3 reads TGTGCCAGTAGTACCGGGACAGCCTATGGCTACACCTTC.